One T cell receptor (beta chain) is described in this entry. The data originate from a study of blood T cell repertoires in COVID-19. Generated by immunoSEQ multiplex PCR, the TCRdb table keeps only in-frame clones and is missing some. The data contain roughly 150,000 clones, 70% to 90% of them singletons. One Seattle source followed patients from active infection through their disease course. Deletions cut 2 bases from V and 8 bases from J, with 9 bases between. CDR1 is MNHEY, CDR2 SMNVEV, per germline (reference sequence). This CDR3 region has 13 residues. V usage is TRBV27 and J usage is TRBJ2-2, with D tentatively TRBD1 (5 bases). The sample was peripheral blood. This receptor was obtained from a woman aged 55-75 years with COVID-19, enrolled during active disease. The CDR3 region has the DNA TGTGCCAGCAGTTTACAGGGATCTGGGGAGCTGTTTTTT. As protein: CASSLQGSGELFF.